This TCR beta chain was sequenced for a study of naive and memory T cell subsets. Notes on the study in general: A few larger clonotypes appeared in naive repertoires, especially CD8, possibly memory cells re-expressing CD45RA.

There are a few counts of this clonotype. The antigen remains undetermined. The beta constant-region primer was an equimolar mix of two oligonucleotides covering TRBC1 and TRBC2. The ligated cDNA underwent four PCR rounds using SP2 and nested alpha and beta constant-region primers. One entry per CDR3 protein, called by TCRdb with MiXCR from the UMI-ligation and nested PCR reads. Of over 130,000 distinct CDR3 sequences listed, approximately 20% are singletons. The CDR3 sequence is 13 residues long. Trimming took off 4 bases at V and 6 bases at J, with 11 bases between the two ends. CDR1 and CDR2 from the germline V gene are MDHEN and SYDVKM.

V usage is TRBV28 and J usage is TRBJ2-3; D not certain. The source material was naive CD8+ T cells from blood. The TCR originated in a human donor in good health. CDR3 coding DNA: TGTGCCAGCAGTTCTCCCGAGTTGGATACGCAGTATTTT. It encodes CASSSPELDTQYF.